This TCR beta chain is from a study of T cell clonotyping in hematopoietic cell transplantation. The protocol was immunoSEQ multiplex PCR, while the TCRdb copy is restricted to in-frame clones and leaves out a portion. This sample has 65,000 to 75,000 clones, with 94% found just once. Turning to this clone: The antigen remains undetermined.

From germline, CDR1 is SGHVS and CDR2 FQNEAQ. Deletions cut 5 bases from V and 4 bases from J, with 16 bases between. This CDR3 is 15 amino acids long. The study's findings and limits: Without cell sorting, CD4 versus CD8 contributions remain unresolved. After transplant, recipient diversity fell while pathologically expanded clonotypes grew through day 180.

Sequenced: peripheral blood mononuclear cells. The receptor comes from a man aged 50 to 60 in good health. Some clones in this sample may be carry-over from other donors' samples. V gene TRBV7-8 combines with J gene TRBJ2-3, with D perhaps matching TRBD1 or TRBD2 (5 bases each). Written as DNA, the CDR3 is TGTGCCAGCAGCCGGGTCTACGGGGCGGCAGATACGCAGTATTTT. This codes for CASSRVYGAADTQYF.